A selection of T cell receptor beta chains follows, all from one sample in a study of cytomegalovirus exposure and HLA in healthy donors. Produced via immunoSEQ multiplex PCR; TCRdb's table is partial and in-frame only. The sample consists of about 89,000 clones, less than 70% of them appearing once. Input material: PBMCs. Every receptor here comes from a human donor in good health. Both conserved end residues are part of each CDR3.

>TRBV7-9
CASSLAVVHRDYGYTF
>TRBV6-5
CASSGSGIWGYTF
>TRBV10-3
CAIKMDREDTEAFF
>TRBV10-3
CAISADSYYGYTF
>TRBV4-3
CASSQVYGGGSYEQYF
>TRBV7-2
CASSSIFRPEETQYF
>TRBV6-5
CASSQPPDGHYTF
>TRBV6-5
CASKSIGFGYTF
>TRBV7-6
CASSLDPGANYGYTF
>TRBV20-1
CSASSKGEQFF
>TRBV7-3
CASSLQDNEQFF
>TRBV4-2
CASSQDREGGVRKLFF
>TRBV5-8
CASSLGNDREETQYF
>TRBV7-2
CASSLYRGSTDTQYF
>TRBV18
CASSPSTGGAGELFF
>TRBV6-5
CASSITGGGSPLHF
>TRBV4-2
CASSLENTQYF
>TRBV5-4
CASSLAPGESRTDTQYF
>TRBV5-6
CASRPWGGWTSGSYEQYF
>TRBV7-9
CASSLPSRGLYEQYF
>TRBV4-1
CASSQKDRGARSPLHF
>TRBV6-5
CASSPDWNFYGYTF
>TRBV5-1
CASSLQQLAEQFF
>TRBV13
CASSDSRGGSNEQFF
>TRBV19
CASSIQGLNTEAFF
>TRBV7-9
CASSLGESYEQYF
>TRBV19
CASSMEAEARGSPLHF
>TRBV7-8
CASSETRRPTDTQYF
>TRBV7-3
CASSLTSFQETQYF
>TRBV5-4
CASSPGQGSGANVLTF
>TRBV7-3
CASSLGVGTSSDTQYF
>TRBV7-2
CASSLRQGANEQFF
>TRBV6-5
CASSYGGRANEKLFF
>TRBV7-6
CASSYNPGQGGTEAFF
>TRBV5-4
CASSYRGGNTIYF
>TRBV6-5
CASRGQGNYGYTF
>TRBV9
CASSVDAGLEGGELFF
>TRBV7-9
CASSLGGGRDKAFF